This is a list of T cell receptor beta chains from one sample in a study of early T cells in non-severe SARS-CoV-2 infection. One entry per CDR3 protein results from TCRdb running MiXCR on the 5' RACE reads. There are tens of thousands of distinct CDR3 sequences in the sample; 5.5% to 7.5% occur only once, and about 8% lies in the top ten. Sequenced sample: whole blood. The receptors shown here come from an adult who was a healthcare worker with PCR-confirmed SARS-CoV-2 infection or an uninfected control (not recorded which). The CDR3 runs from the conserved cysteine through the conserved F or W. A D gene is named only where the DNA matches it firmly. Some rows have no size entry. The others give once, few or many, or a class for an expanded clone.

J gene | clone size | V gene | D gene | CDR3 protein | CDR3 DNA
TRBJ2-3 | . | TRBV2 | . | CASSEDRGVWDTQYF | TGTGCCAGCAGTGAAGACCGGGGAGTGTGGGATACGCAGTATTTT
TRBJ2-7 | many | TRBV28 | . | CASSRSVQPYEQYF | TGTGCCAGCAGTCGCTCCGTTCAACCCTACGAGCAGTACTTC
TRBJ1-6 | . | TRBV11-2 | TRBD1 | CASSLGTGRDSPLHF | TGTGCCAGCAGCTTAGGGACAGGGCGAGATTCACCCCTCCACTTT
TRBJ2-2 | . | TRBV24-1 | TRBD2 | CATSDITSGAGGELFF | TGTGCCACCAGTGATATTACTAGCGGGGCAGGAGGGGAGCTGTTTTTT
TRBJ2-2 | once | TRBV4-2 | TRBD2 | CASSRGLAGVQTGELFF | TGTGCCAGCAGCCGGGGACTAGCGGGAGTTCAAACCGGGGAGCTGTTTTTT
TRBJ1-1 | few | TRBV5-1 | . | CASSGGQFRGTEAFF | TGCGCCAGCAGCGGGGGACAATTCCGGGGTACTGAAGCTTTCTTT
TRBJ1-4 | . | TRBV7-2 | . | CASSHLGVGLFF | TGTGCCAGCAGCCATCTGGGGGTTGGACTGTTTTTT
TRBJ2-3 | . | TRBV12-3/TRBV12-4 | . | CASSLVVGNADTQYF | TGTGCCAGCAGTTTAGTGGTCGGGAACGCAGATACGCAGTATTTT
TRBJ2-2 | many | TRBV10-2 | . | CASSDTGGPGELFF | TGCGCCAGCAGTGATACGGGGGGCCCCGGGGAGCTGTTTTTT
TRBJ2-7 | many | TRBV7-2 | . | CASSKGGVTYEQYF | TGTGCCAGCAGTAAAGGGGGGGTAACCTACGAGCAGTACTTC
TRBJ1-3 | many | TRBV11-2 | TRBD1 | CASSRGQGAVGNTIYF | TGTGCCAGCAGCCGGGGGCAGGGGGCGGTTGGAAACACCATATATTTT
TRBJ2-3 | . | TRBV5-1 | TRBD1 | CASGPGQGLYRDTQYF | TGCGCCAGCGGTCCGGGACAGGGTCTTTATCGGGATACGCAGTATTTT
TRBJ2-5 | . | TRBV29-1 | . | CSVSTWQETQYF | TGCAGCGTTTCCACATGGCAAGAGACCCAGTACTTC
TRBJ2-7 | . | TRBV4-3 | . | CASSQEIGDSRADYEQYF | TGCGCCAGCAGCCAAGAAATCGGGGACTCTCGAGCGGACTACGAGCAGTACTTC
TRBJ2-2 | many | TRBV23-1 | . | CASSQRLGRRDTGELFF | TGCGCCAGCAGTCAAAGGTTGGGGCGGAGGGACACCGGGGAGCTGTTTTTT